This passage covers 27 T cell receptor beta chains from one sample sequenced in a study of cytomegalovirus exposure and HLA in healthy donors. Amplification used 60 Vbeta primers and 13 Jbeta primers. The table came from immunoSEQ multiplex PCR; TCRdb's copy has only in-frame clones and leaves some out. The table records around 160,000 clones, more than 60% of them present only once. Specimen: PBMCs. These receptors were taken from a male donor in good health and CMV-seronegative.

The rearrangement joins TRBV2 to TRBJ1-2; a weak D match, TRBD1 (6 bases). Germline assignment: CDR1 SNHLY and CDR2 FYNNEI. The germline V and J ends were trimmed by 8 bases and 0 bases, with 16 bases remaining between them. The CDR3 contains 15 residues. CDR3 residues: CASPRTVSSNYGYTF. The DNA for the CDR3 is TGTGCCAGCCCCAGGACAGTTAGTTCTAACTATGGCTACACCTTC.

Written as DNA, the CDR3 is TGTGCCAGCAGCCAGACCCGCGCGGGGGGCAATGAAAAACTGTTTTTT. Residues: CASSQTRAGGNEKLFF. This rearrangement joins TRBV6-6 to TRBJ1-4; tentative D call: TRBD1 (6 bases). V was shortened by 6 bases and J by 5 bases, with 19 bases between the two germline ends. The CDR3 consists of 16 residues. From germline, CDR1 is MNHNY and CDR2 SVGAGI (reference sequence).

The J gene is TRBJ1-4, the V gene TRBV28; possible D gene TRBD1, 5 bases. Trimming cost V 5 bases and J 1 base, with 11 bases left between them. Germline CDR1 reads MDHEN; CDR2 reads SYDVKM. There are 15 residues in the CDR3. CDR3 loop: CASSPAGGTNEKLFF. CDR3 DNA: TGTGCCAGCAGTCCCGCGGGGGGAACTAATGAAAAACTGTTTTTT.

This chain uses TRBV4-1 with TRBJ2-3; 14 bases are a match to TRBD2. V was clipped by 1 base and J by 2 bases; unmatched bases: 8. This CDR3 has 19 residues. Germline CDR1 and CDR2: MGHRA and YSYEKL. This CDR3 reads CASSQGRLAGGRDTDTQYF. In nucleotides, the CDR3 is TGCGCCAGCAGCCAAGGTAGACTAGCGGGAGGGAGAGACACAGATACGCAGTATTTT.

The chain recombines TRBV27 with TRBJ2-2; D may be TRBD2 (5 bases). The CDR3 spans 12 residues. Germline CDR1 reads MNHEY; CDR2 reads SMNVEV (reference sequence). With 6 bases removed from V and 6 bases from J, the gap between germline ends came to 8 bases. The CDR3 here is CASSDGAGELFF. The CDR3 DNA reads TGTGCCAGCAGCGACGGGGCCGGGGAGCTGTTTTTT.

This clone has a handful of counts. The CDR3 sequence: CASTMTGASNQPQHF. The CDR3 DNA follows: TGCGCCAGCACCATGACAGGGGCTAGCAATCAGCCCCAGCATTTT. V gene TRBV5-1 combines with J gene TRBJ1-5; TRBD1 matches at 8 bases. The CDR3 length is 15 residues. Germline trimming cut 6 bases from V and 0 bases from J; bases unmatched to any gene: 5. Germline V gene sequence: CDR1 SGHRS, CDR2 YFSETQ.

The chain links TRBV5-1 to TRBJ1-1; the D gene is possibly TRBD1 (5 bases). Germline assignment: CDR1 SGHRS and CDR2 YFSETQ. CDR3 length equals 14 residues. Trimming left V 4 bases short and J 1 base short, with 11 bases between. The CDR3 is CASSPGHGNTEAFF. CDR3 nucleotides: TGCGCCAGCAGCCCCGGACACGGGAACACTGAAGCTTTCTTT.

J is TRBJ1-2 and V is TRBV19, with 8 bases fitting TRBD1. With V trimmed by 3 bases and J by 2 bases, 2 bases remained unmatched. Germline assignment: CDR1 LNHDA and CDR2 SQIVND (reference sequence). The CDR3 loop spans 14 amino acids. The DNA for the CDR3 is TGTGCCAGTAGTATCACAGGGGGAAACTATGGCTACACCTTC. It translates to CASSITGGNYGYTF.

V usage is TRBV2 and J usage is TRBJ1-1, with 9 bases aligning to TRBD1. CDR3 length: 15 amino acids. The V segment lost 7 bases and the J segment 4 bases; nucleotides outside the gene matches: 10. CDR1 SNHLY and CDR2 FYNNEI come from the germline V gene. As DNA, the CDR3 is TGTGCCAGCAATCTACAGGGGGCAGGGAGCACTGAAGCTTTCTTT. Translating gives CASNLQGAGSTEAFF.

V gene TRBV13 combines with J gene TRBJ2-3, with D possibly being TRBD2 (5 bases). The CDR3 sequence is 14 residues long. Per germline, CDR1 PRHDT and CDR2 FYEKMQ (reference sequence). Trimming cost V 7 bases and J 1 base, with 12 bases left between them. The CDR3 reads CASNRAGGTDTQYF. The CDR3 coding sequence is TGTGCCAGCAATCGGGCCGGGGGCACAGATACGCAGTATTTT.

The chain uses TRBV7-8 and TRBJ2-3; 11 nucleotides agree with TRBD2. Germline CDR1 reads SGHVS; CDR2 reads FQNEAQ. Trimming removed 11 bases from V and 2 bases from J; junction bases left unmatched: 9. The CDR3 spans 15 residues. Written as DNA, the CDR3 is TGTGCCCTCGGGATGGGACTAGCGGTCACAGATACGCAGTATTTT. As protein: CALGMGLAVTDTQYF.

The chain couples TRBV6-4 to TRBJ1-5; tentatively, D is TRBD1 (5 bases). This CDR3 spans 14 amino acids. Germline V lookup: CDR1 MRHNA, CDR2 SNTAGT. V was trimmed by 5 bases and J by 3 bases, leaving 11 bases between them. CDR3 loop: CASSTYRTNQPQHF. The CDR3 DNA follows: TGTGCCAGCAGTACCTACAGGACCAATCAGCCCCAGCATTTT.

This clone was observed a few times. The junction differs from germline at one of its ends, possibly a read error. The chain combines TRBV29-1 with TRBJ2-7; 11 bases are a match to TRBD1. Germline CDR1 reads SQVTM; CDR2 reads ANQGSEA. The CDR3 spans 11 residues. The CDR3 is CSVELGQGVDF. DNA of the CDR3: TGCAGCGTTGAATTGGGACAGGGGGTTGACTTC.

On this clone itself: The identical CDR3 is also encoded by other nucleotide sequences in the sample. The V gene is TRBV30, the J gene TRBJ2-2, with D tentatively TRBD2 (6 bases). Trimming took off 1 base at V and 1 base at J, with 13 bases between the two ends. This CDR3 is built from 16 residues. Germline V gene sequence: CDR1 GTSNPN, CDR2 SVGIG (reference sequence). CDR3: CAWSGVGGGNTGELFF. CDR3 nucleotides: TGTGCCTGGAGTGGGGTCGGGGGAGGGAACACCGGGGAGCTGTTTTTT.

The J gene is TRBJ2-7, the V gene TRBV27; 8 positions agree with TRBD1. The length of the CDR3 is 15 residues. CDR1 and CDR2 (germline): MNHEY, SMNVEV (reference sequence). The trim removed 4 bases at V and 3 bases at J, leaving 8 bases unmatched. CDR3 amino acids: CASSSADRVLYEQYF. In DNA, the CDR3 is TGTGCCAGCAGTTCAGCGGACAGGGTTCTCTACGAGCAGTACTTC.

V gene TRBV28 combines with J gene TRBJ1-2, with D perhaps TRBD1 (6 bases). Trimming took off 6 bases at V and 6 bases at J, with 20 bases between the two ends. Looked up from germline, CDR1 is MDHEN and CDR2 is SYDVKM. This CDR3 is 15 amino acids long. Here the CDR3 reads CASSSGQTLTNGYTF. The CDR3 DNA reads as TGTGCCAGCAGCTCTGGACAGACTCTTACTAATGGCTACACCTTC.

The chain recombines TRBV27 with TRBJ2-1; 12 positions match TRBD2. The J segment lost 6 bases and the V segment lost 6 bases, leaving 3 bases of the junction unmatched. The germline gives CDR1 MNHEY, CDR2 SMNVEV (reference sequence). The CDR3 runs to 14 residues. The DNA of the CDR3 is TGTGCCAGCAGAGGACTAGCGGGAAGCAATGAGCAGTTCTTC. It specifies CASRGLAGSNEQFF.

To note about this clone: Germline and junction disagree at one end, which may indicate a read error. V and J are TRBV7-3 and TRBJ2-1, with a weak D call TRBD1 (6 bases). Germline V gives CDR1 SGHTA, CDR2 FQGTGA. This CDR3 has 13 residues. The DNA of the CDR3 is TGTGCCAGCAGCCCGGACAGCTACCATGAGCAGTTCTTC. Residues: CASSPDSYHEQFF.

The chain couples TRBV5-8 to TRBJ2-6; D perhaps matches TRBD2 (5 bases). The CDR3 extends over 12 amino acids. Germline CDR1 and CDR2: SGHTS and YDEGEE. The V and J ends lost 6 bases and 4 bases respectively, with 5 bases between them. The CDR3 region is CASTGGANVLTF. The CDR3 DNA follows: TGTGCCAGCACGGGGGGGGCCAACGTCCTGACTTTC.

This chain connects TRBV2 to TRBJ1-2, with 7 bases fitting TRBD1. V shed 6 bases, J shed 3 bases, and the junction held 10 bases outside the gene matches. The CDR3 sequence is 15 residues long. Germline CDR1 and CDR2: SNHLY and FYNNEI. CDR3 region: CASSVRGSGDYGYTF. CDR3 coding DNA: TGTGCCAGCAGCGTCAGGGGGTCAGGGGACTATGGCTACACCTTC.

In its sample, this clone was seen a few times. The V and J genes are TRBV9 and TRBJ1-6; 9 bases map to TRBD1. The CDR3 length is 15 residues. Germline CDR1 SGDLS, CDR2 YYNGEE. V lost 2 bases and J lost 11; bases outside the gene matches: 8. CDR3 amino acids: CASSVAGTGWPPLHF. The CDR3 bases are TGTGCCAGCAGCGTTGCCGGGACAGGGTGGCCACCCCTCCACTTT.

The chain joins TRBV5-4 to TRBJ1-3, with D hard to call. V lost 4 bases and J 0 bases, leaving 8 bases between the germline ends. Germline V lookup: CDR1 SGHNT, CDR2 YYREEE (reference sequence). This CDR3 spans 14 amino acids. The CDR3, as DNA: TGTGCCAGCAGCGCTGACAACTCTGGAAACACCATATATTTT. Protein: CASSADNSGNTIYF. Supplemented by reference TRBV5-4 and TRBJ1-3, the full variable domain reads ETGVTQSPTHLIKTRGQQVTLRCSSQSGHNTVSWYQQALGQGPQFIFQYYREEENGRGNFPPRFSGLQFPNYSSELNVNALELDDSALYLCASSADNSGNTIYFGEGSWLTVV.

The chain couples TRBV14 to TRBJ1-5; possible D gene TRBD1, 6 bases. Deletions cut 3 bases from V and 6 bases from J, with 6 bases between. Germline CDR1 and CDR2: SGHDN and FVKESK. This CDR3 comprises 12 residues. CDR3 bases: TGTGCCAGCAGCCAGGGGGCTCAGCCCCAGCATTTT. Its protein is CASSQGAQPQHF. The full variable domain, in which reference TRBV14 and TRBJ1-5 provide the parts outside the CDR3, is EAGVTQFPSHSVIEKGQTVTLRCDPISGHDNLYWYRRVMGKEIKFLLHFVKESKQDESGMPNNRFLAERTGGTYSTLKVQPAELEDSGVYFCASSQGAQPQHFGDGTRLSIL.

This chain uses TRBV5-1 with TRBJ2-5, with TRBD2 identical over 11 bases. Germline V gene sequence: CDR1 SGHRS, CDR2 YFSETQ. CDR3 length: 15 amino acids. The V segment lost 6 bases and the J segment 5 bases; nucleotides outside the gene matches: 9. CDR3 loop: CASKDTRLAGETQYF. The CDR3 coding sequence is TGCGCCAGCAAAGACACGAGACTAGCGGGGGAGACCCAGTACTTC. The full variable domain, with the rest looked up from reference TRBV5-1 and TRBJ2-5, is KAGVTQTPRYLIKTRGQQVTLSCSPISGHRSVSWYQQTPGQGLQFLFEYFSETQRNKGNFPGRFSGRQFSNSRSEMNVSTLELGDSALYLCASKDTRLAGETQYFGPGTRLLVL.

The V call is TRBV11-2, the J call TRBJ1-3; D may be TRBD1 (5 bases). V was trimmed by 5 bases and J by 0 bases, leaving 11 bases between them. CDR1 SGHAT and CDR2 FQNNGV come from the germline V gene. The CDR3 runs to 15 residues. CDR3 protein: CASSTGGTSGNTIYF. CDR3 DNA sequence: TGTGCCAGCAGCACGGGCGGGACCTCTGGAAACACCATATATTTT. Filled out from reference TRBV11-2 and TRBJ1-3, the complete variable domain reads EAGVAQSPRYKIIEKRQSVAFWCNPISGHATLYWYQQILGQGPKLLIQFQNNGVVDDSQLPKDRFSAERLKGVDSTLKIQPAKLEDSAVYLCASSTGGTSGNTIYFGEGSWLTVV.

In the case of this clone: The sample carries other DNA sequences with the same CDR3. The chain recombines TRBV19 with TRBJ1-1; tentative D call: TRBD1 (5 bases). This CDR3 spans 13 amino acids. Germline values: CDR1 LNHDA, CDR2 SQIVND (reference sequence). Trimming stripped 3 bases from V and 1 base from J, with 6 bases between. CDR3 residues: CASSIGGNTEAFF. CDR3 sequence (DNA): TGTGCCAGTAGTATCGGGGGGAACACTGAAGCTTTCTTT. The full variable domain, completed using reference TRBV19 and TRBJ1-1, is DGGITQSPKYLFRKEGQNVTLSCEQNLNHDAMYWYRQDPGQGLRLIYYSQIVNDFQKGDIAEGYSVSREKKESFPLTVTSAQKNPTAFYLCASSIGGNTEAFFGQGTRLTVV.

As for this clone: The junction differs from germline at one of its ends, possibly a read error. The rearrangement links TRBV27 to TRBJ1-2, with a weak D call TRBD1 (6 bases). Germline values: CDR1 MNHEY, CDR2 SMNVEV (reference sequence). The CDR3 covers 13 residues. The CDR3 DNA is TGTGCCAGCAGTTTATTGCCAGGGGCAGAGGGGAACTTC. Amino acids: CASSLLPGAEGNF.